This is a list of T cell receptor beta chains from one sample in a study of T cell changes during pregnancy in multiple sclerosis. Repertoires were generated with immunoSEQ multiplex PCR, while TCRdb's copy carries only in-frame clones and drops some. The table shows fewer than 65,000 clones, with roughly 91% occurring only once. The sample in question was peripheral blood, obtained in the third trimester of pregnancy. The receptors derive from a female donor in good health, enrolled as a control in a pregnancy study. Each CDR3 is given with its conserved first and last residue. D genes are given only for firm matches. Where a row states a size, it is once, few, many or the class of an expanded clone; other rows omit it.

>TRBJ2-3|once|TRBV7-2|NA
CASSLQGGDTQYF
TGTGCCAGCAGCTTACAGGGGGGAGATACGCAGTATTTT
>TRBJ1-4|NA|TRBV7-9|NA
CASSRVGRNEKLFF
TGTGCCAGCAGCCGCGTGGGCAGGAATGAAAAACTGTTTTTT
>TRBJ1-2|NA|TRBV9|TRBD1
CASSGDRGPTIYGYTF
TGTGCCAGCAGCGGGGACAGGGGACCCACAATTTATGGCTACACCTTC
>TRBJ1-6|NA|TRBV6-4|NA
CASVPRTGAGGSPLHF
TGTGCCAGTGTACCCAGGACCGGAGCGGGGGGATCACCCCTCCACTTT
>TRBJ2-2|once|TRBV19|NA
CASTPRGWEWPGELFF
TGTGCCAGTACCCCCCGTGGGTGGGAGTGGCCCGGGGAGCTGTTTTTT
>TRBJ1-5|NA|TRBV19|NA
CAGAQGAGSNQPQHF
TGTGCCGGGGCACAGGGCGCTGGTAGCAATCAGCCCCAGCATTTT
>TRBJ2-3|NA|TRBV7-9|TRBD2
CASSFTSGLTDTQYF
TGTGCCAGCAGCTTTACTAGCGGCCTCACAGATACGCAGTATTTT
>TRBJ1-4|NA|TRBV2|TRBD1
CASRTQGSTNEKLFF
TGTGCCAGCAGAACACAGGGGTCAACTAATGAAAAACTGTTTTTT
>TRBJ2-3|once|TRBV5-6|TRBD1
CASSGIPDRGTDTQYF
TGTGCCAGCAGCGGGATCCCGGACAGGGGCACAGATACGCAGTATTTT
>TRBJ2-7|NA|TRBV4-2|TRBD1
CASSQEGTGTGYEQYF
TGTGCCAGCAGCCAAGAGGGCACCGGGACAGGGTACGAGCAGTACTTC
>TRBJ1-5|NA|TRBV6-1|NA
CASKGVNQPQHF
TGTGCCAGCAAGGGGGTCAATCAGCCCCAGCATTTT
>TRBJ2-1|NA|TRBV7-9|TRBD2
CASSLVLAGGVGSYNEQFF
TGTGCCAGCAGCTTAGTCCTAGCGGGAGGGGTAGGATCCTACAATGAGCAGTTCTTC
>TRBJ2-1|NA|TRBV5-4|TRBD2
CASSLAGATYNEQFF
TGTGCCAGCAGCTTAGCGGGAGCAACCTACAATGAGCAGTTCTTC
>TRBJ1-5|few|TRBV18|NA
CASSPQGTALPKPQHF
TGTGCCAGCTCACCCCAGGGGACGGCCCTCCCGAAGCCCCAGCATTTT
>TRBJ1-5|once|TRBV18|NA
CASSPGTQNQPQHF
TGTGCCAGCTCACCAGGGACACAAAATCAGCCCCAGCATTTT
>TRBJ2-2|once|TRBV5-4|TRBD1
CASSRQGAGGELFF
TGTGCCAGCAGCAGACAGGGGGCGGGCGGGGAGCTGTTTTTT
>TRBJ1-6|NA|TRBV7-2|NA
CASSLETGWFSPLHF
TGTGCCAGCAGCTTAGAAACAGGGTGGTTTTCACCCCTCCACTTT
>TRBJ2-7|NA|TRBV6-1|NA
CASSEGSGGGYEQYF
TGTGCCAGCAGTGAAGGGTCAGGGGGAGGCTACGAGCAGTACTTC
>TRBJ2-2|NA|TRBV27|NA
CASNYRENTGELFF
TGTGCCAGCAATTACAGGGAAAACACCGGGGAGCTGTTTTTT
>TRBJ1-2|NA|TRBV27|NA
CASRPWAGDIYGYTF
TGTGCCAGCAGGCCCTGGGCAGGGGATATTTATGGCTACACCTTC
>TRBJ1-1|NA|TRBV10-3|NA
CAIGTSNAEAFF
TGTGCCATCGGCACCTCAAACGCTGAAGCTTTCTTT
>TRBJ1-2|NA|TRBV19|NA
CASSIGTALYTF
TGTGCCAGTAGTATAGGGACAGCTCTCTACACCTTC
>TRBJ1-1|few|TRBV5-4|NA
CASSPGNTEAFF
TGTGCCAGCAGCCCCGGGAACACTGAAGCTTTCTTT
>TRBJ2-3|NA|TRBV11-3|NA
CASSLWQDQADTQYF
TGTGCCAGCAGCTTATGGCAAGATCAGGCAGATACGCAGTATTTT
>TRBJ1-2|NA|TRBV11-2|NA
CASSFLRGGYTF
TGTGCCAGCAGCTTCTTGCGGGGCGGCTACACCTTC
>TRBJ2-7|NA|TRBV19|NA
CASSPPGLTYEQYF
TGTGCCAGTAGCCCCCCAGGGTTAACCTACGAGCAGTACTTC
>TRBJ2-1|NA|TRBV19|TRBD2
CASSMVGRLYNEQFF
TGTGCCAGTAGTATGGTCGGGAGGCTGTACAATGAGCAGTTCTTC
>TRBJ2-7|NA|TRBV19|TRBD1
CASTTGTGGRGEQYF
TGTGCCAGTACCACCGGCACAGGGGGGCGAGGCGAGCAGTACTTC
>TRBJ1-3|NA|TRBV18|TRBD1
CASSQTGGAGNTIYF
TGTGCCAGCTCTCAAACAGGGGGAGCTGGAAACACCATATATTTT
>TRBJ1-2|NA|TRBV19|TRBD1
CASTPDRYGYTF
TGTGCCAGTACCCCGGACAGGTATGGCTACACCTTC
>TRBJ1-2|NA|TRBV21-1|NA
CASSEQGNYTF
TGTGCCAGCAGCGAACAGGGAAACTACACCTTC
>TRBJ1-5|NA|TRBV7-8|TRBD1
CASSFRDRKWEPQHF
TGTGCCAGCAGCTTCCGGGACAGAAAGTGGGAGCCCCAGCATTTT
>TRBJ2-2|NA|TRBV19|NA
CASETLTNTGELFF
TGTGCCAGCGAGACTCTTACGAACACCGGGGAGCTGTTTTTT
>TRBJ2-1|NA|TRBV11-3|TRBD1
CASSLDRNNEQFF
TGTGCCAGCAGCTTGGACAGGAACAATGAGCAGTTCTTC
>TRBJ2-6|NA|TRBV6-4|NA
CASSEGLSGANVLTF
TGTGCCAGCAGTGAGGGGCTTTCTGGGGCCAACGTCCTGACTTTC
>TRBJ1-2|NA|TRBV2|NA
CASSQVAAGYTF
TGTGCCAGCAGCCAGGTCGCCGCGGGCTACACCTTC
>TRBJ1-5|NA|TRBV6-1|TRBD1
CASSATGLNQPQHF
TGTGCCAGCAGTGCGACAGGGCTCAATCAGCCCCAGCATTTT
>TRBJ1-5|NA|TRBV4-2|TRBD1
CASSHAKTGVDIQPQHF
TGTGCCAGCAGCCACGCCAAGACAGGGGTGGATATTCAGCCCCAGCATTTT
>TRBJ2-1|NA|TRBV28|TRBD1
CASSFLTRDSSYNEQFF
TGTGCCAGCAGTTTTTTAACCCGGGACAGCTCCTACAATGAGCAGTTCTTC
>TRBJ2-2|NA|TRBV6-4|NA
CASSIQADTGELFF
TGTGCCAGCAGTATTCAAGCGGACACCGGGGAGCTGTTTTTT
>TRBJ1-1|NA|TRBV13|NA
CASSLGGGDTEAFF
TGTGCCAGCAGCTTAGGTGGGGGGGACACTGAAGCTTTCTTT
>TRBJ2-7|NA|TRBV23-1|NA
CASNQGLMCEQYF
TGCGCCAGCAATCAGGGGCTTATGTGCGAGCAGTACTTC
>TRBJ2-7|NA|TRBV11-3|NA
CASSLAGNYEQYF
TGTGCCAGCAGCTTAGCCGGGAACTACGAGCAGTACTTC
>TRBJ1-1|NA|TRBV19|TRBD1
CASSSTGGEAFF
TGTGCCAGTAGTTCTACAGGGGGTGAAGCTTTCTTT
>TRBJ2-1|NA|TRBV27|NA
CASSFRPSEYNEQFF
TGTGCCAGCAGTTTCCGACCTAGCGAGTACAATGAGCAGTTCTTC
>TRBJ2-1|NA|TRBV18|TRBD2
CASSPIAGGANNEQFF
TGTGCCAGCTCACCCATAGCGGGAGGGGCCAACAATGAGCAGTTCTTC
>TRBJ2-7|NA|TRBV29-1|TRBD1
CSVGVTGAYEQYF
TGCAGCGTTGGTGTGACAGGGGCGTACGAGCAGTACTTC
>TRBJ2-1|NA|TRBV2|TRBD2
CASCRVASGYNEQFF
TGTGCCAGCTGTAGGGTGGCTAGCGGTTACAATGAGCAGTTCTTC
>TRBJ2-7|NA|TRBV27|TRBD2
CASAPSGSYEQYF
TGTGCCAGCGCCCCTAGCGGGAGCTACGAGCAGTACTTC